The sample holds a few counts of the clone carrying this TCR beta chain. Its matching antigen is unknown. The data derive from a study of shared clonotypes between healthy human individuals. On the study more broadly: Serving as donors were two women and three men, whose ages spanned 18 to 49. Study observations and caveats: Naive subsets typically showed greater estimated richness than memory subsets. In having few donors, the study represented limited genetic and exposure-history diversity.

Genomic DNA belonging to each subset was distributed in equal measure over several immunoSEQ plates. Sequenced by immunoSEQ multiplex PCR; TCRdb stores in-frame clones only, minus some. Seen here are around 2.3 million clones, approximately 94% observed once, and the top ten hold approximately 0.13%. Sequencing was done on a sample of naive CD4+ T cells sorted from blood. The subset was: CD45RA+ positively selected. This clonotype originated in a man between 18 and 35 years old in good health.

The CDR3 region is CASSEGVAGGGDTQYF. The CDR3 coding sequence is TGTGCCAGCAGTGAAGGGGTAGCGGGAGGTGGTGATACGCAGTATTTT. This chain connects TRBV2 to TRBJ2-3; 10 bases map to TRBD2. Germline CDR1 and CDR2: SNHLY and FYNNEI. There are 16 residues in the CDR3. The trim removed 1 base at V and 6 bases at J, leaving 7 bases unmatched.